The 28 T cell receptor beta chains reported below all come from one sample, sequenced in a study of beta chain features in type 1 diabetes. cDNA synthesis used the whole RNA isolate, giving expressed TCRB sequences. Here immunoSEQ multiplex PCR was the method, and the copy in TCRdb shows in-frame clones only, minus some. The sample carries just over 450,000 clones, approximately 30% recorded once. Sequenced input: naive CD4+ T cells from blood. Receptors were obtained from a man between 18 and 35 years old in good health.

V and J are TRBV4-1 and TRBJ2-5, with D perhaps assigned TRBD1 or TRBD2 (5 bases each). The germline CDR1 and CDR2 sequences are MGHRA and YSYEKL. V lost 4 bases to trimming and J lost 2 bases, with 17 bases between them. The CDR3 contains 16 residues. CDR3 DNA: TGCGCCAGCAGCCCCCGGGGCCGGGTCGGACAAGAGACCCAGTACTTC. It codes for CASSPRGRVGQETQYF.

The V gene is TRBV7-3, the J gene TRBJ1-5; D perhaps matches TRBD1 (5 bases). CDR3 length: 14 amino acids. Germline CDR1 is SGHTA and CDR2 is FQGTGA. Trimming removed 5 bases at V and 4 bases at J, with 12 bases between. Written as DNA, the CDR3 is TGTGCCAGCAGCCTGACGGGGCCGAATCAGCCCCAGCATTTT. Its protein product is CASSLTGPNQPQHF.

This clone was seen more than once but under ten times. The chain employs TRBV29-1 and TRBJ2-1; 7 bases line up with TRBD1. CDR1 is SQVTM, CDR2 ANQGSEA, per germline. V trimming: 3 bases; J trimming: 4 bases; junction bases outside the gene matches: 6. This CDR3 has 14 amino acids. This CDR3 is CSVDGQGVYNEQFF. Written as DNA, the CDR3 is TGCAGCGTTGACGGCCAGGGGGTGTACAATGAGCAGTTCTTC.

The CDR3, as DNA: TGTGCCTGGAGAGGGCTAGATTACGCCGGGGAGCTGTTTTTT. Its protein is CAWRGLDYAGELFF. The chain carries TRBV30 and TRBJ2-2; D ambiguous. Germline V gene sequence: CDR1 GTSNPN, CDR2 SVGIG (reference sequence). CDR3 length: 14 residues. Trimming took 3 bases from V and 6 from J, leaving 14 bases between them.

In its sample, this clone was seen a few times. This chain uses TRBV29-1 with TRBJ2-1; 9 bases align to TRBD2. Per germline, CDR1 SQVTM and CDR2 ANQGSEA. The CDR3 is 13 residues long. The V gene end was trimmed by 6 bases and the J gene end by 4 bases; junction bases not matched to a gene: 4. CDR3 region: CSVASGIYNEQFF. The DNA for the CDR3 is TGCAGCGTAGCTAGCGGGATTTACAATGAGCAGTTCTTC.

This clone was observed a few times. The chain couples TRBV10-3 to TRBJ1-1; 9 bases are shared with TRBD1. This CDR3 spans 15 amino acids. Per germline, CDR1 ENHRY and CDR2 SYGVKD. J gave up 3 bases and V 4 bases, and 6 bases lay outside the gene matches. The CDR3 nucleotides read TGTGCCATCAGTGGGGGGACAGGGCTGGACACTGAAGCTTTCTTT. This gives the protein CAISGGTGLDTEAFF.

This chain links TRBV25-1 with TRBJ1-1; 9 bases are a match to TRBD1. Germline V gene lookup returns CDR1 MGHDK and CDR2 SYGVNS. Losses at the gene ends were 6 bases for V and 4 bases for J; bases not matched to a gene: 9. This CDR3 region has 15 residues. The CDR3 protein is CASRPRGQGFTEAFF. DNA of the CDR3: TGTGCCAGCAGGCCACGGGGACAGGGTTTCACTGAAGCTTTCTTT.

This clone was found a few times. This chain connects TRBV15 to TRBJ1-1; 7 nucleotides match TRBD1. V was pared by 0 bases and J by 7 bases, with 5 bases of the junction left unmatched. Germline V gene data show CDR1 as LNHNV and CDR2 as YYDKDF (reference sequence). This CDR3 has 14 residues. CDR3 coding DNA: TGTGCCACCAGCAGAGATCCCCGGGACAGTGAAGCTTTCTTT. Protein product: CATSRDPRDSEAFF.

This sequence joins TRBV30 and TRBJ1-5; TRBD1 might be the D (5 bases). Germline V lookup: CDR1 GTSNPN, CDR2 SVGIG (reference sequence). V lost 0 bases and J lost 8, with 14 bases in between. The CDR3 has 14 amino acids. CDR3 bases: TGTGCCTGGAGTGTACCGGGGCTTAATGAGCCCCAGCATTTT. Its protein product is CAWSVPGLNEPQHF.

The chain is built from TRBV28 and TRBJ2-1; 11 bases fit TRBD2. Germline V CDR1 and CDR2: MDHEN, SYDVKM. The CDR3 extends over 16 amino acids. J was trimmed by 6 bases and V by 2 bases; bases with no gene match: 6. The CDR3 reads CASSLSGTSGPNEQFF. CDR3 nucleotide sequence: TGTGCCAGCAGTTTAAGCGGGACTAGCGGACCCAATGAGCAGTTCTTC. The full variable domain, rest sourced from reference TRBV28 and TRBJ2-1, is DVKVTQSSRYLVKRTGEKVFLECVQDMDHENMFWYRQDPGLGLRLIYFSYDVKMKEKGDIPEGYSVSREKKERFSLILESASTNQTSMYLCASSLSGTSGPNEQFFGPGTRLTVL.

This clone has just a few counts. The CDR3 reads CSVLTIAGVGNNEQFF. The CDR3 DNA follows: TGCAGCGTGCTCACTATAGCGGGAGTGGGTAACAATGAGCAGTTCTTC. V usage is TRBV29-1 and J usage is TRBJ2-1; TRBD2 matches at 9 bases. The CDR3 is 16 residues long. Trimming cost V 6 bases and J 5 bases; bases outside gene matches: 14. Germline V CDR1 and CDR2: SQVTM, ANQGSEA.

This clone was picked up a small number of times. This chain joins TRBV5-4 and TRBJ2-5, with 10 bases identical to TRBD2. Looked up from germline, CDR1 is SGHNT and CDR2 is YYREEE (reference sequence). V trimming: 2 bases; J trimming: 1 base; junction bases outside the gene matches: 5. The CDR3 extends over 16 amino acids. The CDR3 spells CASSFASGSSQETQYF. CDR3 DNA: TGTGCCAGCAGCTTCGCTAGCGGGAGTTCCCAAGAGACCCAGTACTTC. Full variable domain (remainder filled in from reference TRBV5-4 and TRBJ2-5): ETGVTQSPTHLIKTRGQQVTLRCSSQSGHNTVSWYQQALGQGPQFIFQYYREEENGRGNFPPRFSGLQFPNYSSELNVNALELDDSALYLCASSFASGSSQETQYFGPGTRLLVL.

This rearrangement joins TRBV9 to TRBJ2-2; 9 nucleotides align to TRBD2. With 4 bases clipped from V and 0 bases from J, the junction kept 4 bases outside the gene matches. The CDR3 runs 16 residues. Looked up from germline, CDR1 is SGDLS and CDR2 is YYNGEE. CDR3 sequence (DNA): TGTGCCAGCAGCCCGACTAGCGGCGCGAACACCGGGGAGCTGTTTTTT. This encodes CASSPTSGANTGELFF.

This clone was seen a handful of times. The chain links TRBV2 to TRBJ2-5; maybe TRBD2 (6 bases). This CDR3 has 14 amino acids. V was clipped by 2 bases and J by 13 bases, with 20 bases between them. Looked up from germline, CDR1 is SNHLY and CDR2 is FYNNEI. The CDR3 loop is CASSEPPALAPRYF. The CDR3 DNA reads TGTGCCAGCAGTGAACCCCCGGCCCTAGCGCCGAGGTACTTC. Supplemented by reference TRBV2 and TRBJ2-5, the full variable domain reads EPEVTQTPSHQVTQMGQEVILRCVPISNHLYFYWYRQILGQKVEFLVSFYNNEISEKSEIFDDQFSVERPDGSNFTLKIRSTKLEDSAMYFCASSEPPALAPRYFGPGTRLLVL.

V is TRBV2 and J is TRBJ2-5; TRBD2 aligns across 10 bases. V dropped 7 bases and J dropped 3; count of bases not matched to a gene: 8. The CDR3 spans 15 residues. Germline V gives CDR1 SNHLY, CDR2 FYNNEI. CDR3 amino acids: CASNPSGSREETQYF. The CDR3 bases are TGTGCCAGCAACCCTAGCGGGAGTAGGGAAGAGACCCAGTACTTC.

This clone was found a few times. A read error may produce the germline difference seen at one junction end. J is TRBJ2-3 and V is TRBV6-5; D possibly corresponds to TRBD2 (5 bases). Germline V CDR1 and CDR2: MNHEY, SVGAGI. This CDR3 has 14 amino acids. The CDR3 spells CASSLSDITNTQYF. The CDR3 DNA is TGTGCCAGCAGCCTTAGCGATATCACAAATACGCAGTATTTT.

Written as DNA, the CDR3 is TGTGCCATCACGGGCCGGGCCTCTAACACCGGGGAGCTGTTTTTT. Its translation: CAITGRASNTGELFF. This rearrangement joins TRBV10-3 to TRBJ2-2; D is unclear. The CDR3 totals 15 residues. The ends were cut back, 7 bases at V and 2 bases at J, with 14 bases in the middle. CDR1 and CDR2 from the germline V gene are ENHRY and SYGVKD.

V and J are TRBV5-1 and TRBJ2-3, with D possibly matching TRBD2 (6 bases). Germline values: CDR1 SGHRS, CDR2 YFSETQ. V was cut by 0 bases and J by 5 bases, with 10 bases left in between. This CDR3 is built from 14 residues. As DNA, the CDR3 is TGCGCCAGCAGCTTGGAGGCGGGAAGAGATACGCAGTATTTT. It encodes CASSLEAGRDTQYF.

The rearrangement links TRBV7-2 to TRBJ1-2, with no clear D. The CDR3 runs to 16 residues. CDR1 is SGHTA, CDR2 FQGNSA, per germline. With 5 bases removed from V and 9 bases from J, the gap between germline ends came to 25 bases. The CDR3 sequence is CASSPLGLEPDNSYTF. The CDR3 DNA reads as TGTGCCAGCAGCCCTCTCGGCCTCGAACCGGATAACAGCTACACCTTC.

In its sample, this clone was seen a few times. The chain has TRBV29-1 and TRBJ1-2; no firm D call. The germline V gene has CDR1 SQVTM and CDR2 ANQGSEA. The V gene lost 4 bases and the J gene lost 3 bases, with 9 bases spanning the gap. This CDR3 has 12 amino acids. As DNA, the CDR3 is TGCAGCGTTGTAGGGTCGGACTATGGCTACACCTTC. It encodes CSVVGSDYGYTF.

The chain links TRBV5-1 to TRBJ2-7, with 12 bases that match TRBD1. The CDR3 loop spans 15 amino acids. Per the germline V gene, CDR1 is SGHRS and CDR2 is YFSETQ. The ends lost 4 bases at V and 4 bases at J; junction bases unmatched: 6. This CDR3 reads CASSTTGQGAYEQYF. CDR3 sequence (DNA): TGCGCCAGCAGCACCACGGGACAGGGGGCTTACGAGCAGTACTTC.

The V and J genes are TRBV9 and TRBJ2-1; 8 nucleotides match TRBD2. V lost 0 bases and J lost 2; bases outside the gene matches: 4. The CDR3 has 16 amino acids. Germline CDR1 SGDLS, CDR2 YYNGEE. CDR3 in amino acids: CASSVGGSGAYNEQFF. The CDR3 DNA reads as TGTGCCAGCAGCGTAGGAGGTAGCGGGGCCTACAATGAGCAGTTCTTC.

The chain links TRBV5-1 to TRBJ2-1; maybe TRBD1 (6 bases). The CDR3 is made up of 14 amino acids. Germline values: CDR1 SGHRS, CDR2 YFSETQ. V was shortened by 4 bases and J by 6 bases, with 14 bases between the two germline ends. CDR3 in DNA: TGCGCCAGCAGCGGGACAATCCGCAGCAATGAGCAGTTCTTC. This translates into CASSGTIRSNEQFF.

Points on this clone: This sample also contains other DNA sequences that code for the same CDR3. The chain uses TRBV7-8 and TRBJ2-5; D may match TRBD1 or TRBD2 (5 bases each). The CDR3 spans 12 residues. Per germline, CDR1 SGHVS and CDR2 FQNEAQ. Trimming removed 2 bases at V and 11 bases at J, with 12 bases between. The CDR3 sequence: CASSLNWGKQYF. Here the CDR3 DNA reads TGTGCCAGCAGCTTAAATTGGGGGAAGCAGTACTTC.

With regard to this clone: At one boundary the junction diverges from the germline segment, which might be a read error. The CDR3 spells CASSNQETQYF. The CDR3, as DNA: TGTGCCAGCAGCAACCAGGAGACCCAGTACTTC. The rearrangement joins TRBV11-2 to TRBJ2-5; D call uncertain. The CDR3 is 11 residues long. In germline, CDR1 is SGHAT, CDR2 FQNNGV.

This clone has a handful of counts. The V and J genes are TRBV7-2 and TRBJ2-7, with unresolved D. The V and J ends lost 5 bases and 1 base respectively, with 9 bases between them. The CDR3 extends over 13 amino acids. The germline CDR1 and CDR2 sequences are SGHTA and FQGNSA. CDR3: CASSDRHSYEQYF. The CDR3, as DNA: TGTGCCAGCAGCGACCGCCATTCCTACGAGCAGTACTTC.

This clone was seen a handful of times. CDR3 nucleotides: TGTGCCAGCAGCTTAAACCGGGCCAATGAGCAGTTCTTC. Its translation is CASSLNRANEQFF. The chain has TRBV7-9 and TRBJ2-1; the D is unclear. Germline CDR1 and CDR2: SEHNR and FQNEAQ (reference sequence). Trimming removed 2 bases from V and 6 bases from J, with 8 bases in between. The CDR3 is 13 amino acids.

This clone showed up just a few times. The J gene is TRBJ2-1, the V gene TRBV4-2; D remains unclear. The CDR3 is 13 amino acids. CDR1 is LGHNA, CDR2 YNFKEQ, per germline. With 8 bases removed from V and 8 bases from J, the gap between germline ends came to 16 bases. DNA of the CDR3: TGTGCCAGCGCACGAAAAACAGCAGATGAGCAGTTCTTC. Its protein product is CASARKTADEQFF.